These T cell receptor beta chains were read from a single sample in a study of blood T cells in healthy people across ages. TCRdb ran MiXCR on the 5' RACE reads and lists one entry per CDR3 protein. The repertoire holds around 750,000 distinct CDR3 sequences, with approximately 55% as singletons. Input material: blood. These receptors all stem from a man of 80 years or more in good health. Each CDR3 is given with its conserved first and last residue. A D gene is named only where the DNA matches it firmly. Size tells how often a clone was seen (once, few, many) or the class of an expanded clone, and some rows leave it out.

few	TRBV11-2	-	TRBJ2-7	TGTGCCAGCAGCCCCCGGGGAGGGGGCTACGAGCAGTACTTC	CASSPRGGGYEQYF
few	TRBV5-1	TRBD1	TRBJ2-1	TGCGCCAGCAGCTTGGAAGGGACAGGAATGGTTGAGCAGTTCTTC	CASSLEGTGMVEQFF
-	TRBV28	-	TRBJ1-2	TGTGCCAGCAGTTTTGGGGCAGGGACCTATGGCTACACCTTC	CASSFGAGTYGYTF
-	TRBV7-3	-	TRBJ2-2	TGTGCCAGCAGCATAAGATCTCCCACCGGGGAGCTGTTTTTT	CASSIRSPTGELFF
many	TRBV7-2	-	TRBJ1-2	TGTGCCAGCAGCTCGCGAGAGGGCTGGGGCTACACCTTC	CASSSREGWGYTF
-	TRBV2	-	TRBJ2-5	TGTGCCAGCAGTGAAACGTTACGCCAGGAGACCCAGTACTTC	CASSETLRQETQYF
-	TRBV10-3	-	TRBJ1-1	TGTGCCATCAGTCAGGGGACGGGTAACACTGAAGCTTTCTTT	CAISQGTGNTEAFF
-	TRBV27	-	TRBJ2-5	TGTGCCAGCAGTTCGTTCCCCAGGGTTGAGACCCAGTACTTC	CASSSFPRVETQYF
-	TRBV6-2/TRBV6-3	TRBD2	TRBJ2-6	TGTGCCAGCAGTTACCGGCTAGCGGGAGGGCCCTCTGGGGCCAACGTCCTGACTTTC	CASSYRLAGGPSGANVLTF
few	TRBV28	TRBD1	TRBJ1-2	TGTGCCAGCAGTTTAGGGACAGGGGGCTTATCTCCTGGCTACACCTTC	CASSLGTGGLSPGYTF
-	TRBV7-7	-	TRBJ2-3	TGTGCTAGCAGCTTAGACGCTAGCGGCACAGATACGCAGTATTTT	CASSLDASGTDTQYF
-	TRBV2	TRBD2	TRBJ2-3	TGTGCCAGCAGTGAAACTAGCGGGGGCGCAGATACGCAGTATTTT	CASSETSGGADTQYF
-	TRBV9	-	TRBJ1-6	TGTGCCAGCAGCGTAGGACAGATCAATTCACCCCTCCACTTT	CASSVGQINSPLHF
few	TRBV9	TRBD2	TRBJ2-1	TGTGCCAGCAGCCCTAGTCTAGCGGGCTACAATGAGCAGTTCTTC	CASSPSLAGYNEQFF
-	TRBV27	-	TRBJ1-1	TGTGCCAGCAGTTTATCGAGGAACAGGGCGTCCACTGAAGCTTTCTTT	CASSLSRNRASTEAFF
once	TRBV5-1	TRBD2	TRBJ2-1	TGCGCCAGCAGCTCGGGACTAGCGGCCAGCTCCTACAATGAGCAGTTCTTC	CASSSGLAASSYNEQFF
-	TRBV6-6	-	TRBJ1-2	TGTGCCAGCAGTTACTCGAGTCCAGGAAACTATGGCTACACCTTC	CASSYSSPGNYGYTF
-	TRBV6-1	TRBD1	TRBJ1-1	TGTGCCAGCTCCTGGGACAGGGGGCAAGGTGAAGCTTTCTTT	CASSWDRGQGEAFF
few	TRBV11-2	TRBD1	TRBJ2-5	TGTGCCAGCAGCTTAGGACAGGGGGGACCACAAGAGACCCAGTACTTC	CASSLGQGGPQETQYF
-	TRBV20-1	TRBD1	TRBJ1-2	TGCAGTGCTAGAGTCGTTGGGGGACAGACTTATGGCTACACCTTC	CSARVVGGQTYGYTF
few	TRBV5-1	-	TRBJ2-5	TGTGCCAGCAGCTTAGGAGCTAAGGAGACCCAGTACTTC	CASSLGAKETQYF
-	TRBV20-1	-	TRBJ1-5	TGCAGTGCTAGCTCAACTAATCAGCCCCAGCATTTT	CSASSTNQPQHF
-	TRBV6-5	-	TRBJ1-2	TGTGCCGCTACAGGGTCCTGGGTGGATGGCTACACCTTC	CAATGSWVDGYTF
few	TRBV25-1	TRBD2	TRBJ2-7	TGTGCCAGCAGGCCTAGCGGGAGAGGGAACGAGCAGTACTTC	CASRPSGRGNEQYF
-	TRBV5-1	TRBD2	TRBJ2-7	TGCGCCAGCAGCCCCTGGACTAGCGGGAGGGTTCGTCGCGAGCAGTACTTC	CASSPWTSGRVRREQYF
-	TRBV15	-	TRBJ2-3	TGTGCCACCAGCAGAGATCGGGGCCAGAAGGATACGCAGTATTTT	CATSRDRGQKDTQYF
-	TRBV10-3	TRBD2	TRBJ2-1	TGTGCCATCAGTGAGTTCCTAGCGGGAGGGCATGAGCAGTTCTTC	CAISEFLAGGHEQFF
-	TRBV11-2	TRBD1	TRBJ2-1	TGTGCCAGCAGCCCAGAAGGACAGGTTGAGCAGTTCTTC	CASSPEGQVEQFF
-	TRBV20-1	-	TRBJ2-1	TGCAGTGCCCTCGCCGACAGCCCCGCCATCCATGAGCAGTTCTTC	CSALADSPAIHEQFF
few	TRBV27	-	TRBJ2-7	TGTGCCAGCAGTTTATCGTATGAGACCCGACAGTACTTC	CASSLSYETRQYF
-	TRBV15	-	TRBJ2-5	TGTGCCACCAGCAGAGGTGTTATTGAAGAGACCCAGTACTTC	CATSRGVIEETQYF
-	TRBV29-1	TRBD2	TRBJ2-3	TGCAGCGGGGGGGGACTAGCGGGAGGTAATACGCAGTATTTT	CSGGGLAGGNTQYF
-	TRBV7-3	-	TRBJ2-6	TGTGTCAGCAGCCGAGAACCCCCGGGAATCGGGGCCAACGTCCTGACTTTC	CVSSREPPGIGANVLTF
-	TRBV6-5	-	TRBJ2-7	TGTGCCAGCAGCTCCCTCCTTCAGGGGTTCCTCGGTGAGCAGTACTTC	CASSSLLQGFLGEQYF
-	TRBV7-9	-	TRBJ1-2	TGTGCCAGCAGCTTTAACGCTAACTATGGCTACACCTTC	CASSFNANYGYTF
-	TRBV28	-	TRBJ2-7	TGTGCCAGCACCCCCCCGTTAGGGACCTACGAGCAGTACTTC	CASTPPLGTYEQYF
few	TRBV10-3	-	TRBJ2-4	TGTGCCATCAGTGGTCAACGCGGAGAAAACATTCAGTACTTC	CAISGQRGENIQYF
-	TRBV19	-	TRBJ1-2	TGTGCCAGTAGTATCGGACAAATAGGTTATGGCTACACCTTC	CASSIGQIGYGYTF
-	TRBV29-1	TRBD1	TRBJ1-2	TGCAGCGTCAGACAGGGGGCTAACTATGGCTACACCTTC	CSVRQGANYGYTF